This T cell receptor (beta chain) originates from a study of blood T cell repertoires in COVID-19. Whole-study context: Both acute and convalescent COVID-19 samples were obtained from the United States, Italy and Spain. T cells, B-cell-depleted T cells, or PBMCs supplied cDNA or gDNA.

Sequencing used immunoSEQ multiplex PCR; TCRdb keeps in-frame clones, though not all of them. Of 380,000 or so clones listed, roughly 87% were seen once; the top ten hold around 2.1%. V was clipped by 3 bases and J by 4 bases; unmatched bases: 7. Germline V lookup: CDR1 MGHRA, CDR2 YSYEKL. The CDR3 covers 16 residues. The sample was PBMCs or T cells enriched from blood (not recorded which). This TCR was recovered from a woman in her thirties or forties with acute COVID-19. J is TRBJ1-5 and V is TRBV4-1; TRBD1 aligns across 9 bases. As DNA, the CDR3 is TGCGCCAGCAGCCAGGCAACGGGACAGGGAAATCAGCCCCAGCATTTT. Translating it yields CASSQATGQGNQPQHF.